The text below deals with one T cell receptor beta chain. The sample comes from a study of cytomegalovirus exposure and HLA in healthy donors. This CDR3 has 15 amino acids. Trimming took 0 bases from V and 1 from J, leaving 10 bases between them. Germline-derived CDR1 and CDR2 are SGDLS and YYNGEE. PCR amplification relied on 60 Vbeta primers (plus 13 Jbeta primers). Sequenced by immunoSEQ multiplex PCR; TCRdb stores in-frame clones only, minus some. This sample has some 150,000 clones; 82% occur once, and the top ten carry roughly 7.8%. The TCR originated in a woman between 50 and 59 years old in good health and CMV-seropositive. The chain uses TRBV9 and TRBJ1-1; D not certain. Source material: PBMCs. CDR3 sequence: CASSVGRAGNTEAFF. The CDR3 DNA sequence: TGTGCCAGCAGCGTAGGACGGGCGGGGAACACTGAAGCTTTCTTT.